This TCR beta chain was identified during a study of molecular identifiers for immune sequencing clone quantification. Study observations and caveats: Barcode sharing among identical TCR molecules could make large clones appear smaller.

Trimming shortened V by 3 bases and J by 4 bases, and 16 bases separated the two germline ends. CDR1 LGHNA and CDR2 YSLEER come from the germline V gene. The CDR3 spans 15 residues. To note about this clonotype: Its antigen is still unknown.

MiXCR, run by TCRdb on the PCR reads, gives a single entry per CDR3 protein. The data show fewer than 350,000 distinct CDR3 sequences, with 20% to 25% seen just once and more than 0.8% held by the top ten. This chain uses TRBV4-3 with TRBJ2-7; no clear D gene. This TCR was sampled from a human donor in good health. Some libraries in this study had Jurkat cell RNA spiked in. Sequencing input: naive CD8+ T cells from blood, with Jurkat cell RNA spiked in. Subset given: FACS-sorted CD8+CD4-CCR7+CD45RA+ naive T cells. Here the CDR3 DNA reads TGCGCCAGCAGCCAGCACCCGGAAACAAGTTACGAGCAGTACTTC. Translation gives CASSQHPETSYEQYF.